Listed here are 4 T cell receptor beta chains from one sample, sequenced in a study of T cells in localized non-small cell lung cancer. Clones were read by immunoSEQ multiplex PCR, and TCRdb kept only the in-frame ones, dropping some. The sample lists 60,000 to 85,000 clones; 70% to 90% were seen once. The sequencing here drew on peripheral blood, taken before any cancer treatment. All receptors come from a male donor aged 60 or over with stage III squamous cell lung carcinoma.

This clone was counted a single time. This chain joins TRBV27 and TRBJ1-3, with D possibly being TRBD1 (5 bases). V lost 8 bases to trimming and J lost 0 bases, with 20 bases between them. Germline V gene data show CDR1 as MNHEY and CDR2 as SMNVEV (reference sequence). The CDR3 loop spans 17 amino acids. Written as DNA, the CDR3 is TGTGCCAGCGGATTCCCCTCCTACGGGGGCTCTGGAAACACCATATATTTT. The encoded protein is CASGFPSYGGSGNTIYF.

V gene TRBV15 combines with J gene TRBJ2-7; TRBD1 might be the D (5 bases). V lost 4 bases and J 3 bases, leaving 10 bases between the germline ends. CDR1 is LNHNV and CDR2 is YYDKDF in the germline V gene (reference sequence). This CDR3 is 13 amino acids long. Here the CDR3 reads CATSKDSNYEQYV. CDR3 bases: TGTGCCACCAGCAAAGACAGTAACTACGAGCAGTACGTC.

The rearrangement joins TRBV6-6 to TRBJ1-1; 7 bases agree with TRBD1. Per germline, CDR1 MNHNY and CDR2 SVGAGI (reference sequence). The V segment lost 5 bases and the J segment 4 bases; nucleotides outside the gene matches: 7. The CDR3 loop spans 14 amino acids. CDR3 region: CASSPGQLSTEAFF. CDR3 coding DNA: TGTGCCAGCAGTCCGGGACAGCTCAGCACTGAAGCTTTCTTT.

V usage is TRBV7-9 and J usage is TRBJ1-5, with D hard to call. Germline V gene sequence: CDR1 SEHNR, CDR2 FQNEAQ (reference sequence). This CDR3 contains 13 residues. Deletions cut 2 bases from V and 7 bases from J, with 9 bases between. CDR3 region: CASSLNWEQPQHF. CDR3 nucleotides: TGTGCCAGCAGCTTAAATTGGGAACAGCCCCAGCATTTT.